The TCR beta chain described here comes from a study of early T cells in non-severe SARS-CoV-2 infection (dated by TCRdb to the early 2020s). Study-level background: Because TCR sequencing was done on bulk RNA from unsorted whole blood, the alpha and beta chains could not be paired.

Set within a cohort of healthcare workers in London, UK, this nested case-control study involved weekly PCR testing of nasopharyngeal swabs along with blood sampling. Between 23 and 31 March 2020, the week of the UK lockdown, healthcare workers were enrolled and then followed up weekly for as long as 16 weeks. Results the study describes overall, beyond this receptor: Matching against VDJdb was skewed toward anti-spike CD8 responses, likely underestimated virus-specific expansions, and missed private and CD4 specificities.

Receptor amplification or capture employed 5' RACE. Sequencer: NextSeq 500. In the TCR library protocol, unique molecular identifiers were attached to individual cDNA molecules to correct for PCR bias and sequencing error. TCR alpha and beta chains were both sequenced, and the abundances of alpha and beta sequences in each sample were closely correlated with each other. In the authors' own workflow: Decombinator V4 was used to annotate TCR sequences for V gene, J gene and CDR3. TCRs were defined as expanded if a significant change between any two time points was detected under a Poisson model with p below 0.0001. Abundances of TCRs were expressed as counts per million after normalisation to the total number of TCRs sequenced in each sample. VDJdb, accessed 1 November 2021, was searched for CMV, EBV and SARS-CoV-2 annotated TCRs, excluding TCRs annotated for multiple antigens. TCRdb passed the public sequencing reads through fastp at Q25 and MiXCR, retaining productive beta sequences. Each CDR3 protein appears once, grouped with its most common genes and DNA. The V and J calls follow TCRdb's processing rather than the paper's. The sample table lists approximately 46,000 distinct CDR3 sequences, about a tenth of them with a count of one. Of the sample, just under 15% falls within the top ten clones.

This clonotype showed up many times. Its antigen specificity is not known. No much larger clonotype is one base removed from it; base qualities were not supplied. Specimen: whole blood. This sequence originates from an adult who was a healthcare worker with PCR-confirmed SARS-CoV-2 infection or an uninfected control (not recorded which).

This receptor has the CDR3 CATTSGAGYNEQFF. The bases read TGTGCCACCACAAGCGGAGCGGGCTACAATGAGCAGTTCTTC. Recombination joined TRBV5-4 with TRBJ2-1; a tentative D call is TRBD2 (6 bases match). Measured from the cysteine to the phenylalanine, the CDR3 is 14 residues long. This entry keeps only the CDR3 DNA: 42 bases, framed from base 1. Cut back by 9 bases and 3 bases, the V and J ends lie 16 bases apart. CDR1 is given as SGHNT and CDR2 as YYREEE, both from the germline V gene (reference sequence).